A selection of T cell receptor beta chains follows, all from one sample in a study of T cells in Graves' hyperthyroidism and ophthalmopathy. TCRdb reprocessed the multiplex PCR reads via MiXCR and lists one record per CDR3 protein. This table holds around 440,000 distinct CDR3 sequences, 15% to 19% found once. Source material: blood. These receptors were obtained from a woman aged 18-30 years with Graves' hyperthyroidism. Each CDR3 is given with its conserved first and last residue. The D gene is left open where the match is weak. The size field is filled for only some rows; it gives once, few, many or a size class.

v_gene: TRBV10-3
abundance: many
d_gene: .
j_gene: TRBJ2-1
len: 13
CDR3aa: CATQPSADNEQFF
CDR3nt: TGTGCCACCCAGCCTAGCGCAGACAATGAGCAGTTCTTC

v_gene: TRBV9
abundance: .
d_gene: TRBD1
j_gene: TRBJ2-5
len: 16
CDR3aa: CASTPGQGSWRETQYF
CDR3nt: TGTGCCAGCACCCCTGGACAGGGTTCTTGGCGAGAGACCCAGTACTTC

v_gene: TRBV30
abundance: many
d_gene: .
j_gene: TRBJ2-7
len: 12
CDR3aa: CAWSEGETEQYF
CDR3nt: TGTGCCTGGAGTGAGGGGGAAACCGAGCAGTACTTC

v_gene: TRBV20-1
abundance: many
d_gene: .
j_gene: TRBJ2-7
len: 19
CDR3aa: CSAREPYRIRGPAAYEQYF
CDR3nt: TGCAGTGCTAGAGAACCCTACAGGATTCGGGGGCCAGCGGCCTACGAGCAGTACTTC

v_gene: TRBV7-9
abundance: many
d_gene: TRBD1
j_gene: TRBJ2-7
len: 14
CDR3aa: CASSFGQGAREQYF
CDR3nt: TGTGCCAGCAGCTTCGGACAGGGGGCGCGGGAGCAGTACTTC

v_gene: TRBV10-3
abundance: .
d_gene: .
j_gene: TRBJ2-5
len: 14
CDR3aa: CAIRSFGLQETQYF
CDR3nt: TGTGCCATTCGATCCTTCGGCCTCCAAGAGACCCAGTACTTC

v_gene: TRBV6-1
abundance: many
d_gene: TRBD1
j_gene: TRBJ2-7
len: 14
CDR3aa: CASRGDRPPYEQYF
CDR3nt: TGTGCCAGCAGGGGGGACAGGCCACCCTACGAGCAGTACTTC

v_gene: TRBV12-5
abundance: .
d_gene: .
j_gene: TRBJ1-5
len: 17
CDR3aa: CASGLVLMGASNQPQHF
CDR3nt: TGTGCTAGTGGTTTGGTCCTTATGGGGGCGAGCAATCAGCCCCAGCATTTT

v_gene: TRBV10-3
abundance: .
d_gene: .
j_gene: TRBJ2-2
len: 13
CDR3aa: CQTGNSNTGELFF
CDR3nt: TGTCAAACCGGGAACTCGAACACCGGGGAGCTGTTTTTT

v_gene: TRBV4-1
abundance: .
d_gene: .
j_gene: TRBJ1-5
len: 16
CDR3aa: CASRGVVGAKGQPQHF
CDR3nt: TGCGCCAGCAGGGGGGTTGTTGGGGCTAAAGGTCAGCCCCAGCATTTT

v_gene: TRBV27
abundance: few
d_gene: .
j_gene: TRBJ1-5
len: 17
CDR3aa: CASRETGRTFSNQPQHF
CDR3nt: TGTGCCAGCAGGGAAACAGGGAGAACGTTTAGCAATCAGCCCCAGCATTTT

v_gene: TRBV5-1
abundance: few
d_gene: .
j_gene: TRBJ2-3
len: 14
CDR3aa: CASLKAASTDTQYF
CDR3nt: TGCGCCAGCTTAAAGGCGGCAAGCACAGATACGCAGTATTTT

v_gene: TRBV3-1
abundance: many
d_gene: .
j_gene: TRBJ1-2
len: 17
CDR3aa: CASSLSQGGSGHDGYTF
CDR3nt: TGTGCCAGCAGTCTTAGTCAAGGGGGTTCGGGCCATGATGGCTACACCTTC

v_gene: TRBV11-2
abundance: many
d_gene: .
j_gene: TRBJ2-7
len: 14
CDR3aa: CASSLAPSVYEQYF
CDR3nt: TGTGCCAGCAGCTTAGCCCCCTCTGTATACGAGCAGTACTTC

v_gene: TRBV10-3
abundance: many
d_gene: .
j_gene: TRBJ2-5
len: 13
CDR3aa: CAISETIQETQYF
CDR3nt: TGTGCCATCAGTGAGACTATCCAAGAGACCCAGTACTTC

v_gene: TRBV2
abundance: many
d_gene: TRBD2
j_gene: TRBJ2-1
len: 20
CDR3aa: CASSEVGSLAGGSSYNEQFF
CDR3nt: TGTGCCAGCAGTGAAGTAGGGAGCTTAGCGGGGGGAAGCTCCTACAATGAGCAGTTCTTC

v_gene: TRBV4-1
abundance: many
d_gene: .
j_gene: TRBJ2-1
len: 16
CDR3aa: CASSQGLPLHLGEQFF
CDR3nt: TGCGCCAGCAGCCAAGGACTTCCTCTACACCTCGGTGAGCAGTTCTTC

v_gene: TRBV5-1
abundance: .
d_gene: .
j_gene: TRBJ2-7
len: 14
CDR3aa: CASSRTVGLAEQYF
CDR3nt: TGCGCCAGCAGCAGGACGGTCGGGCTCGCCGAGCAGTACTTC

v_gene: TRBV20-1
abundance: .
d_gene: TRBD1
j_gene: TRBJ2-7
len: 14
CDR3aa: CSVSSAQGSDEQYF
CDR3nt: TGCAGCGTTAGCTCGGCACAGGGGAGTGACGAGCAGTACTTC

v_gene: TRBV7-9
abundance: few
d_gene: .
j_gene: TRBJ1-5
len: 14
CDR3aa: CASSPGFPNQPQHF
CDR3nt: TGTGCCAGCAGCCCAGGGTTCCCGAATCAGCCCCAGCATTTT

v_gene: TRBV10-1
abundance: .
d_gene: .
j_gene: TRBJ2-1
len: 12
CDR3aa: CASSQGGLEQFF
CDR3nt: TGCGCCAGCAGTCAGGGGGGGCTTGAGCAGTTCTTC

v_gene: TRBV7-9
abundance: few
d_gene: .
j_gene: TRBJ2-2
len: 17
CDR3aa: CASSLGWAATNTGELFF
CDR3nt: TGTGCCAGCAGCTTAGGGTGGGCGGCTACGAACACCGGGGAGCTGTTTTTT

v_gene: TRBV18
abundance: many
d_gene: .
j_gene: TRBJ2-5
len: 12
CDR3aa: CASSKAVETQYF
CDR3nt: TGTGCCAGCTCAAAGGCAGTAGAGACCCAGTACTTC

v_gene: TRBV5-1
abundance: many
d_gene: .
j_gene: TRBJ2-3
len: 12
CDR3aa: CASSEPTDTQYF
CDR3nt: TGCGCCAGCAGCGAACCCACAGATACGCAGTATTTT

v_gene: TRBV30
abundance: many
d_gene: .
j_gene: TRBJ2-2
len: 14
CDR3aa: CAWRYIGTTGELFF
CDR3nt: TGTGCCTGGAGGTACATCGGGACCACCGGGGAGCTGTTTTTT

v_gene: TRBV9
abundance: few
d_gene: .
j_gene: TRBJ2-2
len: 13
CDR3aa: CASSLGPHGELFF
CDR3nt: TGTGCCAGCAGCCTCGGCCCGCACGGGGAGCTGTTTTTT

v_gene: TRBV9
abundance: .
d_gene: .
j_gene: TRBJ1-4
len: 14
CDR3aa: CASSVGGGTERLFF
CDR3nt: TGTGCCAGCAGCGTAGGTGGGGGGACTGAAAGACTGTTTTTT

v_gene: TRBV6-1
abundance: many
d_gene: TRBD2
j_gene: TRBJ2-1
len: 14
CDR3aa: CASSPSFGGNEQFF
CDR3nt: TGTGCCAGCAGTCCTAGTTTCGGGGGGAATGAGCAGTTCTTC

v_gene: TRBV12-3/TRBV12-4
abundance: many
d_gene: TRBD1
j_gene: TRBJ2-3
len: 15
CDR3aa: CASSSTGTGGREQYF
CDR3nt: TGTGCCAGCAGCTCCACCGGGACAGGGGGAAGGGAGCAGTATTTT

v_gene: TRBV19
abundance: .
d_gene: .
j_gene: TRBJ2-6
len: 18
CDR3aa: CASRPGSIEFAGANVLTF
CDR3nt: TGTGCCAGTCGCCCGGGCAGTATTGAGTTCGCTGGGGCCAACGTCCTGACTTTC

v_gene: TRBV28
abundance: many
d_gene: TRBD2
j_gene: TRBJ2-1
len: 16
CDR3aa: CASSLITSGGGDEQFF
CDR3nt: TGTGCCAGCAGTTTAATTACTAGCGGGGGCGGGGATGAGCAGTTCTTC

v_gene: TRBV12-3/TRBV12-4
abundance: .
d_gene: .
j_gene: TRBJ2-5
len: 15
CDR3aa: CASSSPGTAVETQYF
CDR3nt: TGTGCCAGCAGTTCCCCCGGGACGGCGGTCGAGACCCAGTACTTC

v_gene: TRBV18
abundance: many
d_gene: .
j_gene: TRBJ1-4
len: 14
CDR3aa: CASSPIPAGEKLFF
CDR3nt: TGTGCCAGCTCCCCGATTCCCGCAGGCGAAAAACTGTTTTTT

v_gene: TRBV20-1
abundance: many
d_gene: .
j_gene: TRBJ2-1
len: 17
CDR3aa: CSASSLTRGKPYNEQFF
CDR3nt: TGCAGTGCTAGCTCCCTTACTCGGGGAAAACCCTACAATGAGCAGTTCTTC

v_gene: TRBV10-2
abundance: .
d_gene: .
j_gene: TRBJ1-6
len: 15
CDR3aa: CASMRTDSYNSPLHF
CDR3nt: TGCGCCAGCATGCGGACAGACTCCTATAATTCACCCCTCCACTTT

v_gene: TRBV2
abundance: .
d_gene: TRBD2
j_gene: TRBJ2-5
len: 14
CDR3aa: CASSEAELAEIQYF
CDR3nt: TGTGCCAGCAGTGAAGCGGAACTAGCGGAGATCCAGTACTTC

v_gene: TRBV18
abundance: many
d_gene: TRBD2
j_gene: TRBJ2-1
len: 11
CDR3aa: CASCGLAEQFF
CDR3nt: TGTGCCAGCTGCGGACTAGCTGAGCAGTTCTTC

v_gene: TRBV6-1
abundance: many
d_gene: TRBD2
j_gene: TRBJ2-1
len: 14
CDR3aa: CASSPGGGNNEQFF
CDR3nt: TGTGCCAGCAGTCCTGGGGGGGGGAACAATGAGCAGTTCTTC

v_gene: TRBV4-1
abundance: few
d_gene: .
j_gene: TRBJ2-2
len: 16
CDR3aa: CASSQNRDLRSGELFF
CDR3nt: TGCGCCAGCAGCCAGAACCGGGACCTTAGAAGCGGGGAGCTGTTTTTT